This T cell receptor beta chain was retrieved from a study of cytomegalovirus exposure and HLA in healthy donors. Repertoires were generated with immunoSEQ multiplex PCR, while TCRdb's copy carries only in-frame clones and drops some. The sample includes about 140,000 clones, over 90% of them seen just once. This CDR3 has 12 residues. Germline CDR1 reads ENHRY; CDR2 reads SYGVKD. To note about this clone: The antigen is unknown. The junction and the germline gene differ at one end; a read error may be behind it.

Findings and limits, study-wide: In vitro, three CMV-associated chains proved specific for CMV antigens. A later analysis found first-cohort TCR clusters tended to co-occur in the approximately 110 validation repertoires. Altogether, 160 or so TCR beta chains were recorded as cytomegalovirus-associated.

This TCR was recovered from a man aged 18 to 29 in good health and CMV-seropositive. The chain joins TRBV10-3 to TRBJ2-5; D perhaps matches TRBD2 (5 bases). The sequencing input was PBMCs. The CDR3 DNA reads TGTGCCATCGGGGAACTAGAAGAGGCCCAGTACTTC. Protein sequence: CAIGELEEAQYF.